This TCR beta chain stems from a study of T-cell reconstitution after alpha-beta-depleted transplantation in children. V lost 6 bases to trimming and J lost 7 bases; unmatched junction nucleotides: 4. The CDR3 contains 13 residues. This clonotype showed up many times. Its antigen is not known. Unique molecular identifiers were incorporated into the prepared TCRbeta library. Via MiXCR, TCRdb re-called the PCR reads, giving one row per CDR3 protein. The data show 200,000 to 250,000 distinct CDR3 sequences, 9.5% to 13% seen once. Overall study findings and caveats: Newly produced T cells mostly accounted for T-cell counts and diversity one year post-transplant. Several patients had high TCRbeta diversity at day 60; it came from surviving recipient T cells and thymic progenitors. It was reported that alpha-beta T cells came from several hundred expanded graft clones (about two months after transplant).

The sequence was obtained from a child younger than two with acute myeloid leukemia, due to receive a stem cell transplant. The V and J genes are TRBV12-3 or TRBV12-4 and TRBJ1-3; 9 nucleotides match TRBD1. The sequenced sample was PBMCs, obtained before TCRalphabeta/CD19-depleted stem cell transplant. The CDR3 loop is CASSRQGENTIYF. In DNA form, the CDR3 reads TGTGCCAGCAGCCGACAGGGGGAGAACACCATATATTTT.